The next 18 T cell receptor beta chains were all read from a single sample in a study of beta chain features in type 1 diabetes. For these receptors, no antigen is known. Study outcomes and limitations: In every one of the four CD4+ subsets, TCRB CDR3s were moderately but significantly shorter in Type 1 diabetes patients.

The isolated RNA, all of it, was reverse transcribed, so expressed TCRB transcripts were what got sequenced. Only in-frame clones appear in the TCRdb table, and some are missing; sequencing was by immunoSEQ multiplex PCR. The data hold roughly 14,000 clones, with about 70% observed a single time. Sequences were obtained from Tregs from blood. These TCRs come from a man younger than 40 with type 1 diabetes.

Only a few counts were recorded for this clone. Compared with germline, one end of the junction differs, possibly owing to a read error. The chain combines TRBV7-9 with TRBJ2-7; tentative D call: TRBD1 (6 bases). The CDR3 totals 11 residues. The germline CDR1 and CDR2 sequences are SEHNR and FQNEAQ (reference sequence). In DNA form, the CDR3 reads TGTGCCAGCAGCCCTGGACAGTTTTTCGACTTC. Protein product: CASSPGQFFDF.

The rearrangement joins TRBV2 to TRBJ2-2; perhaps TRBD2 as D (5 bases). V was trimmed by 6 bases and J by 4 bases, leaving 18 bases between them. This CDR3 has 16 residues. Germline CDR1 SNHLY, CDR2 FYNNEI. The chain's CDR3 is CASSPGPSRGTGELFF. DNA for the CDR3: TGTGCCAGCAGCCCGGGTCCTTCCCGGGGCACCGGGGAGCTGTTTTTT.

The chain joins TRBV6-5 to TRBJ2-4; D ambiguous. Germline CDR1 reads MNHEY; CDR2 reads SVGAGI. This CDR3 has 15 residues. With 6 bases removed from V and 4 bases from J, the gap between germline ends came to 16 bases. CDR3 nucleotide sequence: TGTGCCAGCAGCTCTGCAACAGTTAATAAAAACATTCAGTACTTC. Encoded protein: CASSSATVNKNIQYF.

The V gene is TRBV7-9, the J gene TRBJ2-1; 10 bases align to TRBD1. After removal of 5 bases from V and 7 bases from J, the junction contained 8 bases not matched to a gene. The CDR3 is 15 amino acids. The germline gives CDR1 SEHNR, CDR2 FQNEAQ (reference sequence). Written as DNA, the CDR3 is TGTGCCAGCAGCCCCCGACAGGGGGCCCAGAATGAGCAGTTCTTC. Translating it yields CASSPRQGAQNEQFF.

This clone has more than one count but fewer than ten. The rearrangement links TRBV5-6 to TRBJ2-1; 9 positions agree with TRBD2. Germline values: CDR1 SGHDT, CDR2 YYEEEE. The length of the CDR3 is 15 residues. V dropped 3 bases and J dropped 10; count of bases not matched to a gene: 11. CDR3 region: CASSSQGRGGWEQFF. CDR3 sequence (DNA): TGTGCCAGCAGCTCACAGGGGCGGGGGGGCTGGGAGCAGTTCTTC.

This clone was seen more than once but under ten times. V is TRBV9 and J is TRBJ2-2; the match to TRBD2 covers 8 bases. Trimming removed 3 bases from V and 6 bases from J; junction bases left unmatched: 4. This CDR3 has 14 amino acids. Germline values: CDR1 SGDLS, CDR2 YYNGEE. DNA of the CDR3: TGTGCCAGCAGCGCCCAACTAGCGGCCGGGGAGCTGTTTTTT. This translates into CASSAQLAAGELFF.

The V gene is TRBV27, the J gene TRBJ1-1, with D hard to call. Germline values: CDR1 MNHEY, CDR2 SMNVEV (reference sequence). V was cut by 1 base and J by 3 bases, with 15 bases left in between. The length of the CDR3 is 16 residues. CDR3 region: CASSLYGNLQHTEAFF. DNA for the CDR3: TGTGCCAGCAGTTTATACGGGAACCTACAACACACTGAAGCTTTCTTT.

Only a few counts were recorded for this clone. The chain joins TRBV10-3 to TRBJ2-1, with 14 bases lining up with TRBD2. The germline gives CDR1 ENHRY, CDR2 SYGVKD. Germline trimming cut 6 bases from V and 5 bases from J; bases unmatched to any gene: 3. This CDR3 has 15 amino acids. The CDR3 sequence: CAIRPTSGGDNEQFF. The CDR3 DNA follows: TGTGCCATCAGACCGACTAGCGGGGGGGACAATGAGCAGTTCTTC.

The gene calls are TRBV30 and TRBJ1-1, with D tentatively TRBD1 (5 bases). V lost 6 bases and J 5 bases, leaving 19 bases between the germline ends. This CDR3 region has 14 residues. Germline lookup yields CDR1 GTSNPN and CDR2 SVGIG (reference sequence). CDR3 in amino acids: CACPTGTVGTEAFF. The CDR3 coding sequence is TGTGCCTGTCCAACCGGGACTGTGGGGACTGAAGCTTTCTTT.

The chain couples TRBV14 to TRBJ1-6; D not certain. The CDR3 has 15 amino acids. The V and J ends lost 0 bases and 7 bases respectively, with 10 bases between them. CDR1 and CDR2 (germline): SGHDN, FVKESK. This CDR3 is CASSQENSKNSPLHF. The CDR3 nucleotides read TGTGCCAGCAGCCAAGAGAACAGTAAGAATTCACCCCTCCACTTT.

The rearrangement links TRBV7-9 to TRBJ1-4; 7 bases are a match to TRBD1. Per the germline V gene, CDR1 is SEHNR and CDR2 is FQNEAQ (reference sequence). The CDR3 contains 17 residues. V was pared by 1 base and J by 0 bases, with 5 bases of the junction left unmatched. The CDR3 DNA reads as TGTGCCAGCAGCTTAGGGGGGACAGCAACAACTAATGAAAAACTGTTTTTT. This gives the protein CASSLGGTATTNEKLFF.

CDR3 bases: TGCAGCGTTGGGGGACAGACCTACGAGCAGTACTTC. As protein: CSVGGQTYEQYF. The chain joins TRBV29-1 to TRBJ2-7, with TRBD1 identical over 7 bases. J gave up 2 bases and V 4 bases, and 2 bases lay outside the gene matches. The germline CDR1 and CDR2 sequences are SQVTM and ANQGSEA. The CDR3 spans 12 residues.

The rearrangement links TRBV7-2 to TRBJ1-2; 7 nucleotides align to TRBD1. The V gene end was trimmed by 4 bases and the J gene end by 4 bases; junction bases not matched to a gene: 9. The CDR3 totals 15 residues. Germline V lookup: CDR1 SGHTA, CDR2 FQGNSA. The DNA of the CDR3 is TGTGCCAGCAGCTACACGGACAGGTTAGCCTATGGCTACACCTTC. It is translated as CASSYTDRLAYGYTF.

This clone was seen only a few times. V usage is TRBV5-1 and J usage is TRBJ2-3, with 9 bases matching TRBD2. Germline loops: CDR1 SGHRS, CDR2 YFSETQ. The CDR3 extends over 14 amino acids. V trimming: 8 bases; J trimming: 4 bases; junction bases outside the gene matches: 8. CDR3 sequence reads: CASSSGGGADTQYF. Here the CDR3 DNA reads TGCGCCAGTAGTAGCGGGGGAGGGGCAGATACGCAGTATTTT.

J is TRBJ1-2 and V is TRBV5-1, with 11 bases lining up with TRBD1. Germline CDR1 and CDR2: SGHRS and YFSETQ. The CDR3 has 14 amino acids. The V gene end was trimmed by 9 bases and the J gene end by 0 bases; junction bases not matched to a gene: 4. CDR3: CATGTGGSNYGYTF. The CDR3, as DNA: TGCGCCACCGGGACAGGGGGATCTAACTATGGCTACACCTTC.

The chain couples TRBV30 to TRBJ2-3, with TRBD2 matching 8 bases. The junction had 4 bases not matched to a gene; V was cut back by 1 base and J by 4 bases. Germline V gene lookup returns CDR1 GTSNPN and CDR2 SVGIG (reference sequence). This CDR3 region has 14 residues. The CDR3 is CAWSGGTSADTQYF. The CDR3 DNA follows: TGTGCCTGGAGTGGAGGGACTAGTGCAGATACGCAGTATTTT.

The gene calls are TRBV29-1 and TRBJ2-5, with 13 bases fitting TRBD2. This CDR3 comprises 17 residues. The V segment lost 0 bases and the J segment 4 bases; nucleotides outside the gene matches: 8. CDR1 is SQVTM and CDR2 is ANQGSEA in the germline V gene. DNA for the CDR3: TGCAGCGTTGAAGATCCCCGGACTAGCGGGGGAGGAGAGACCCAGTACTTC. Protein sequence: CSVEDPRTSGGGETQYF.

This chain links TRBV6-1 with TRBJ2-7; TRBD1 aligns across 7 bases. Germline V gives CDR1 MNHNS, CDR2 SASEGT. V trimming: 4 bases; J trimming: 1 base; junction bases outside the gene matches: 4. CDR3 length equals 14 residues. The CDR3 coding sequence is TGTGCCAGCAGTGGAGACAGGGTGTCCTACGAGCAGTACTTC. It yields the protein CASSGDRVSYEQYF.